This T cell receptor beta chain was observed in a study of blood T cells in healthy people across ages (dated by TCRdb to the mid-2010s). Regarding the complete study: In model experiments, roughly one uniquely barcoded TCR beta cDNA molecule per two T cells was captured by template switching. Age-related changes in TCR beta repertoire diversity were measured in the study by deep sequencing normalized with unique cDNA molecular identifiers. Donors were grouped into four age groups: young (average roughly 17 years), middle-aged (about 38), aged (approximately 58) and long-lived (about 90). To avoid experimental bias, donors of different ages were spread randomly across the sequencing lanes. Using the same blood draw, the study looked at two additional independent replicas of 1 million unique cDNA reads for two donors, one aged 18 to 29 and the other aged 80 or older. What the study reported, not specific to this receptor: As age increased, observed TCR beta diversity per million T cells dropped in a roughly linear way, and a significant reduction was already evident by age about 36. Compared with the aged group, more naive CD4+ T cells, fewer expanded clones and increased TCR diversity were shown by the long-lived group, suggesting age selection. Because the CMV infection status of the donors was unknown, age-related changes in expanded clonotypes may potentially have been confounded. Estimates of total diversity based on one million sequenced T cells were regarded as lower bounds and as underestimates. Bulk unsorted PBMC profiling prevented conclusive comparison of naive and antigen-experienced compartments. A strong correlation was found between observed TCR beta diversity and the percentage of naive T cells measured by flow cytometry.

The method was 5' RACE. TCRdb records Illumina HiSeq 2500 as the sequencer. A second PCR of about 6 to 12 cycles was run with a J-beta primer mix and a sample-barcoded 5' primer. A template-switch 5' adaptor carrying 12 random nucleotides introduced a unique molecular identifier onto each TCR beta cDNA molecule. Each sample yielded at least 3 million CDR3-containing paired-end reads. First-strand cDNA was synthesized from all RNA with the Mint cDNA synthesis kit, primed by a TRBC-specific oligonucleotide. Following uracil-DNA glycosylase treatment, all cDNA underwent a first 18-cycle PCR with the universal primers M1SS and BC2_uni_R. The authors' pipeline ran thus. Each sample was normalized by randomly selecting 1 million high-quality reads, each carrying a distinct molecular identifier. Instead of being binned into consensus sequences, reads with shared molecular identifiers were discarded. MiTCR, with a Q25 quality threshold and the strictest error-elimination algorithm, was used for CDR3 identification, clonotype clustering and error correction. A nonparametric unseen species model using Euler transformation provided a lower-bound estimate of total TCR beta diversity. TCRdb reran the public reads through fastp at Q25 and MiXCR, keeping productive beta chains. Duplicate CDR3 protein sequences are folded into a single record with the most common DNA and genes. The V and J calls come from TCRdb's annotation, not from the publication. Recorded for this sample are some 1,500,000 distinct CDR3 sequences; about 45% of them occurred a single time. The ten largest clonotypes hold about 3.8% of the sample.

Donors were a few dozen systemically healthy Caucasian individuals from Russia aged about 6 to 100 years. Each donor gave 8 to 10 milliliters of peripheral blood, collected into EDTA-treated Vacutainer tubes. Ficoll-Paque density-gradient centrifugation was used to isolate PBMCs, with at least 6 million per sample. Total RNA was extracted from PBMCs with Trizol reagent, with at least 5.5 micrograms obtained per sample. The percentages of naive CD45RAhigh/CD27high T cells were determined by flow cytometry on a PBMC aliquot from every donor. On this clonotype: No antigen is known for it. Within one base of it there is no much larger clone, and no base qualities were kept.

From the cysteine up to the phenylalanine, the CDR3 has a length of 14 residues. Of the read, only the CDR3 DNA is kept; its 42 bases are in frame from base 1. From the germline V gene (reference sequence), CDR1 is DFQATT and CDR2 is SNEGSKA. The receptor was isolated from a young woman in good health. The rearrangement combines TRBV20-1 with TRBJ2-1; TRBD2 is perhaps the D gene, given 5 matching bases. TRBJ2-7 matches the DNA end more closely, so the J call is doubtful. The specimen was blood. CDR3 reads: CSANPGSAYNEQYF. The nucleotide sequence reads as follows: TGCAGTGCCAATCCGGGGAGCGCGTACAATGAGCAGTACTTC.